This T cell receptor (beta chain) was observed in a study of blood T cells in healthy people across ages. Caucasian individuals from Russia who were healthy and aged 6 to 90 acted as donors. A single count supports this clonotype. The second PCR ran roughly 6 to 11 cycles with a sample-barcoded 5' primer and J-beta primers. TCRdb reanalysed the 5' RACE reads using MiXCR and keeps one entry per CDR3 protein. The table lists around 780,000 distinct CDR3 sequences, about 26% of them singletons. The trim removed 4 bases at V and 3 bases at J, leaving 9 bases unmatched. The germline V gene encodes CDR1 SGHAT and CDR2 FQNNGV. The CDR3 sequence is 16 residues long. The same sample was also used in a study of T cells of mothers and their children. Per that study: About 6 children and their three healthy Caucasian mothers were the donors.

This TCR derives from a boy between 10 and 17 years old in good health. This chain connects TRBV11-2 to TRBJ2-5; 9 nucleotides line up with TRBD1. Sequencing used blood. CDR3: CASSSIKGDREETQYF. As DNA, the CDR3 is TGTGCCAGCAGCTCCATAAAAGGGGACAGGGAAGAGACCCAGTACTTC.